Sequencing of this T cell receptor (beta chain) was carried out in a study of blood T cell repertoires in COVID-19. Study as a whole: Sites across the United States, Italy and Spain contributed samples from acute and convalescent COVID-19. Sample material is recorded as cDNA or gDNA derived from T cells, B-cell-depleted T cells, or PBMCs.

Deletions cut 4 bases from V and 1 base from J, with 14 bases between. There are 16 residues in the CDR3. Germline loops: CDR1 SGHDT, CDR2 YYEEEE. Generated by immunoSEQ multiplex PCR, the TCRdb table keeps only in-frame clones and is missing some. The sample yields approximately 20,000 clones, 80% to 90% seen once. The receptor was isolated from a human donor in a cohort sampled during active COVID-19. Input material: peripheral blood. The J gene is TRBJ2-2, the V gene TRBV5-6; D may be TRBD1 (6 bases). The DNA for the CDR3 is TGTGCCAGCAGCCGACGGGGACACTTGAACACCGGGGAGCTGTTTTTT. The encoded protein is CASSRRGHLNTGELFF. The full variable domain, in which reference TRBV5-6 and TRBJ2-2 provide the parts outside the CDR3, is DAGVTQSPTHLIKTRGQQVTLRCSPKSGHDTVSWYQQALGQGPQFIFQYYEEEERQRGNFPDRFSGHQFPNYSSELNVNALLLGDSALYLCASSRRGHLNTGELFFGEGSRLTVL.